The next 3 T cell receptor beta chains were all read from a single sample in a study of shared clonotypes between healthy human individuals. Libraries were prepared by immunoSEQ multiplex PCR; TCRdb keeps only in-frame clonotypes and omits some of them. Of millions of clones in the sample, approximately 95% were seen once. The sample consisted of naive CD4+ T cells from PBMCs. This sample's subset: CD45RA+ positively selected. The receptors were sampled from a man aged 18 to 29 in good health. Some clones in this sample may be carry-over from other donors' samples.

This clone was seen only once. The chain links TRBV30 to TRBJ2-1; D perhaps matches TRBD1 (6 bases). V dropped 5 bases and J dropped 7 bases, with 9 bases sitting between them. There are 11 residues in the CDR3. The germline V gene encodes CDR1 GTSNPN and CDR2 SVGIG (reference sequence). CDR3 in DNA: TGTGCCTGGGGACAGAGTAATGAGCAGTTCTTC. Translating gives CAWGQSNEQFF.

On this clone: In the same sample, other DNA sequences code for this CDR3. V and J are TRBV28 and TRBJ2-2; 8 nucleotides match TRBD2. Germline CDR1 MDHEN, CDR2 SYDVKM. The V and J ends lost 2 bases and 5 bases, in that order; junction bases with no gene match: 1. The CDR3 contains 14 residues. The CDR3 nucleotides are TGTGCCAGCAGTTTAGCGGGAGGAACCGGGGAGCTGTTTTTT. It specifies CASSLAGGTGELFF.

The genes are TRBV19 and TRBJ1-4; D perhaps matches TRBD1 (6 bases). This CDR3 is 17 amino acids long. V was trimmed by 9 bases and J by 6 bases, leaving 26 bases between them. CDR1 and CDR2 (germline): LNHDA, SQIVND (reference sequence). The DNA for the CDR3 is TGTGCCAGCAACACCGGGAGGGGGGGCGCATACGATGAAAAACTGTTTTTT. This sequence encodes CASNTGRGGAYDEKLFF.